The sequence of this TCR beta chain was determined in a study of early T cells in non-severe SARS-CoV-2 infection. In the study overall: Sequencing of bulk RNA from unsorted whole blood was done, without chain pairing.

This clonotype was detected ten times or more. This CDR3 is 13 amino acids long. The V and J ends lost 1 base and 15 bases respectively, with 16 bases between them. Each CDR3 protein gets one entry after TCRdb re-called the 5' RACE reads with MiXCR. The data contain some 46,000 distinct CDR3 sequences, about 9.3% of them singletons. The V gene is TRBV12-3 or TRBV12-4, the J gene TRBJ1-5; no firm D call. The TCR was taken from an adult who was a healthcare worker with PCR-confirmed SARS-CoV-2 infection or an uninfected control (not recorded which). The sequenced material came from whole blood. The CDR3 here is CASSLESGMEGHF. CDR3 nucleotide sequence: TGTGCCAGCAGTTTAGAGTCGGGGATGGAGGGGCATTTT.